This T cell receptor beta chain was recovered during a study of Ad26.COV2.S vaccination and SARS-CoV-2 variants. At the level of the study: In the study, Ad26.COV2.S was injected intramuscularly once, or twice 56 days apart. Findings of the study overall: Using TCR breadth and depth analyses may have led to underestimated total T cell responses.

On this clone: The antigen remains undetermined.

Libraries were prepared by immunoSEQ multiplex PCR; TCRdb keeps only in-frame clonotypes and omits some of them. This sample has about 350,000 clones, with roughly 91% found just once. The treatment was: 19 received Ad26.COV2.S at low or high dose, single or two shots; about 5 received placebo; per-sample allocation not given. Day 63 following the first vaccine or placebo injection was when the samples were taken. This CDR3 is 15 amino acids long. V was pared by 2 bases and J by 1 base, with 5 bases of the junction left unmatched. Looked up from germline, CDR1 is SGHNT and CDR2 is YYREEE (reference sequence).

This sample comprised peripheral blood, obtained in a trial of Ad26.COV2.S vaccine versus placebo. The chain has TRBV5-4 and TRBJ1-1; 7 nucleotides align to TRBD1. This TCR was recovered from a person aged 18 to 65 who received the Ad26.COV2.S COVID-19 vaccine or a placebo. For the CDR3, the DNA is TGTGCCAGCAGCTTAAGCAGGGGGGGGAACACTGAAGCTTTCTTT. This gives the protein CASSLSRGGNTEAFF.